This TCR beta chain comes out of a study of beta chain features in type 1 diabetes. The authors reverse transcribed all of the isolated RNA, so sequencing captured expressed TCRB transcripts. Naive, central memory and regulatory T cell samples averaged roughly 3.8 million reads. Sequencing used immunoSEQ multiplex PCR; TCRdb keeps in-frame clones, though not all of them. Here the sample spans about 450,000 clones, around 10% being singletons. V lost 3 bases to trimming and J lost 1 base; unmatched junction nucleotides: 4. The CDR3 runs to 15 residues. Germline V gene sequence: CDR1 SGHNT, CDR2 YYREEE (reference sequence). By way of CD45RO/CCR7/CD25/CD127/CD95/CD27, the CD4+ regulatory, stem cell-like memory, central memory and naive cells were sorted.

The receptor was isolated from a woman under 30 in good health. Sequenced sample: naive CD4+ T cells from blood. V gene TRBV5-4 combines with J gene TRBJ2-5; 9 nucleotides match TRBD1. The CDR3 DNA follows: TGTGCCAGCAGCTCAGGACAGGGGACCCAAGAGACCCAGTACTTC. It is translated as CASSSGQGTQETQYF.